This passage covers 25 T cell receptor beta chains from one sample sequenced in a study of vaccination and CD4 T cells after COVID-19. Once obtained from cultured CD4+ T cells, the DNA was sequenced using the Oncomine TCR Beta short-read assay. A single record per CDR3 protein comes from TCRdb applying MiXCR to the PCR reads. Of about 20,000 distinct CDR3 sequences in the sample, around 39% were seen once. These TCRs' antigens remain unknown. Described treatment: approximately nine-day PBMC culture with coronavirus spike peptide pools or control peptides (ViraFEST assay). Sequenced here: CD4+ T cells from blood, cultured in vitro, sampled before SARS-CoV-2 vaccination. The source of these receptors is a human donor who received a COVID-19 vaccine.

Only one count was recorded for this clonotype. This chain links TRBV6-1 with TRBJ2-3; 10 bases agree with TRBD1. V was clipped by 0 bases and J by 7 bases; unmatched bases: 22. The CDR3 sequence is 21 residues long. Germline lookup yields CDR1 MNHNS and CDR2 SASEGT. This CDR3 is CASSEASSPRGGTGVSNTQYF. CDR3 DNA: TGTGCCAGCAGTGAAGCGTCCTCTCCGAGGGGGGGGACAGGGGTTTCGAATACGCAGTATTTT.

This clonotype showed up just once. The chain combines TRBV11-3 with TRBJ2-7; no firm D call. The V gene lost 1 base and the J gene lost 0 bases, with 10 bases spanning the gap. The CDR3 length is 15 residues. Germline lookup yields CDR1 SGHNT and CDR2 YENEEA. CDR3 bases: TGTGCCAGCAGCTTAGGGCAGTCGAGCTCCTACGAGCAGTACTTC. Encoded protein: CASSLGQSSSYEQYF.

CDR3 loop: CASSLSGVVWNEQFF. The CDR3 DNA reads as TGCGCCAGCAGCTTATCGGGGGTGGTCTGGAATGAGCAGTTCTTC. The chain couples TRBV5-1 to TRBJ2-1, with a weak D call TRBD2 (6 bases). Germline V gene sequence: CDR1 SGHRS, CDR2 YFSETQ. V lost 2 bases and J lost 7, with 16 bases in between. The CDR3 sequence is 15 residues long.

The chain employs TRBV5-1 and TRBJ2-5, with 9 positions matching TRBD2. The V segment lost 2 bases and the J segment 2 bases; nucleotides outside the gene matches: 4. Germline V CDR1 and CDR2: SGHRS, YFSETQ. This CDR3 comprises 15 residues. The CDR3 reads CASSLEAGGQETQYF. CDR3 bases: TGCGCCAGCAGCTTAGAAGCGGGGGGACAAGAGACCCAGTACTTC.

This chain connects TRBV20-1 to TRBJ2-3, with a weak D call TRBD1 (6 bases). The CDR3 is 12 amino acids. V was cut by 8 bases and J by 1 base, with 10 bases left in between. CDR1 is DFQATT, CDR2 SNEGSKA, per germline (reference sequence). In nucleotides, the CDR3 is TGCAGTACAGGGCAGCGCACAGATACGCAGTATTTT. Amino acid sequence: CSTGQRTDTQYF.

The rearrangement uses TRBV12-5 and TRBJ1-2; weak D call: TRBD1 (5 bases). Germline V gene data show CDR1 as LGHNT and CDR2 as FRNRAP. Trimming took 5 bases from V and 0 from J, leaving 13 bases between them. The CDR3 is 15 amino acids. CDR3 bases: TGTGCTAGTGGTACCAGGGCCCTTACTAACTATGGCTACACCTTC. Amino acids: CASGTRALTNYGYTF.

The chain combines TRBV5-1 with TRBJ2-5; D is uncertain. Germline V lookup: CDR1 SGHRS, CDR2 YFSETQ. V dropped 0 bases and J dropped 5 bases, with 8 bases sitting between them. This CDR3 spans 13 amino acids. This CDR3 reads CASSLGIRETQYF. The CDR3 DNA is TGCGCCAGCAGCTTGGGAATCAGGGAGACCCAGTACTTC.

This clonotype came up a few times. The gene calls are TRBV20-1 and TRBJ1-1, with D tentatively TRBD1 (5 bases). V lost 6 bases to trimming and J lost 0 bases, with 14 bases between them. The germline V gene encodes CDR1 DFQATT and CDR2 SNEGSKA (reference sequence). This CDR3 is 14 amino acids long. The CDR3 loop is CSARVGALNTEAFF. CDR3 nucleotide sequence: TGCAGTGCCCGAGTCGGGGCGTTGAACACTGAAGCTTTCTTT.

CDR3 region: CASIGTGPNYGYTF. The CDR3 DNA follows: TGTGCCAGTATTGGGACCGGCCCAAACTATGGCTACACCTTC. The chain uses TRBV19 and TRBJ1-2; D may be TRBD1 (5 bases). CDR1 and CDR2 (germline): LNHDA, SQIVND (reference sequence). This CDR3 is built from 14 residues. V lost 7 bases, J lost 2 bases, and 14 bases lay in between.

The chain links TRBV20-1 to TRBJ2-3; D call uncertain. This CDR3 comprises 16 residues. V gave up 0 bases and J gave up 0 bases, with 13 bases separating them. Per germline, CDR1 DFQATT and CDR2 SNEGSKA (reference sequence). CDR3 sequence: CSARDRAISSTDTQYF. The DNA for the CDR3 is TGCAGTGCTAGAGATCGCGCTATCTCTAGCACAGATACGCAGTATTTT.

This clonotype showed up just a few times. The genes are TRBV27 and TRBJ2-5, with TRBD2 identical over 10 bases. CDR3 length: 15 residues. Germline CDR1 reads MNHEY; CDR2 reads SMNVEV (reference sequence). The trim removed 5 bases at V and 5 bases at J, leaving 8 bases unmatched. CDR3 loop: CASSPASGGAETQYF. The CDR3 DNA sequence: TGTGCCAGCAGTCCGGCGAGCGGGGGGGCGGAGACCCAGTACTTC.

The chain recombines TRBV25-1 with TRBJ1-6; possible D gene TRBD1, 5 bases. V was cut by 1 base and J by 9 bases, with 19 bases left in between. CDR3 size: 17 residues. The germline CDR1 and CDR2 sequences are MGHDK and SYGVNS. The CDR3: CASSESMGVSGGSPLHF. The CDR3 region has the DNA TGTGCCAGCAGTGAATCAATGGGGGTATCGGGTGGTTCACCCCTCCACTTT.

The chain joins TRBV19 to TRBJ1-5; D gene uncertain. Trimming left V 5 bases short and J 2 bases short, with 7 bases between. CDR1 LNHDA and CDR2 SQIVND come from the germline V gene (reference sequence). This CDR3 is 13 amino acids long. Here the CDR3 reads CASSFYGNQPQHF. The CDR3 DNA follows: TGTGCCAGTAGTTTCTACGGCAATCAGCCCCAGCATTTT.

The table lists this clonotype with a few counts. The V gene is TRBV5-1, the J gene TRBJ2-5; 8 bases are shared with TRBD2. CDR1 and CDR2 (germline): SGHRS, YFSETQ. The CDR3 sequence is 13 residues long. The V gene end was trimmed by 4 bases and the J gene end by 5 bases; junction bases not matched to a gene: 4. The CDR3 bases are TGCGCCAGCAGCCCGGGGGGGTCCGAGACCCAGTACTTC. Translated, it gives CASSPGGSETQYF.

This sequence joins TRBV6-1 and TRBJ2-7; TRBD1 matches at 12 bases. Looked up from germline, CDR1 is MNHNS and CDR2 is SASEGT. The V segment lost 6 bases and the J segment 5 bases; nucleotides outside the gene matches: 8. The CDR3 runs 15 residues. In nucleotides, the CDR3 is TGTGCCAGCAGGCCCCCGGGACAGGGGGCCAACGAGCAGTACTTC. Translating gives CASRPPGQGANEQYF.

The chain couples TRBV14 to TRBJ1-6, with D perhaps matching TRBD1 (6 bases). CDR1 is SGHDN and CDR2 is FVKESK in the germline V gene. CDR3 length: 15 amino acids. The ends were cut back, 3 bases at V and 7 bases at J, with 13 bases in the middle. CDR3: CASSHTGQGNSPLHF. The CDR3 DNA follows: TGTGCCAGCAGCCACACGGGCCAGGGGAATTCACCCCTCCACTTT.

This clonotype was seen only a few times. As DNA, the CDR3 is TGTGCCAGCAGCTTAGAGCGTTATAACATTCAGTACTTC. Residues: CASSLERYNIQYF. This rearrangement joins TRBV7-8 to TRBJ2-4; D is uncertain. Germline values: CDR1 SGHVS, CDR2 FQNEAQ. The germline V and J ends were trimmed by 1 base and 7 bases, with 8 bases remaining between them. This CDR3 is 13 amino acids long.

This chain links TRBV6-1 with TRBJ1-3; D call uncertain. V lost 4 bases and J 4 bases, leaving 11 bases between the germline ends. The germline CDR1 and CDR2 sequences are MNHNS and SASEGT. CDR3 length: 14 residues. The chain's CDR3 is CASSVVGLGNTIYF. CDR3 DNA sequence: TGTGCCAGCAGTGTAGTGGGTTTAGGAAACACCATATATTTT.

The V and J genes are TRBV12-3 or TRBV12-4 and TRBJ1-1; maybe TRBD1 (5 bases). The V end was cut by 5 bases, the J end by 1 base, with 11 bases between. The CDR3 length is 14 residues. This CDR3 reads CASSRQRKNTEAFF. As DNA, the CDR3 is TGTGCCAGCAGTAGACAGCGAAAGAACACTGAAGCTTTCTTT.

The chain employs TRBV30 and TRBJ2-3; TRBD2 matches at 9 bases. The CDR3 totals 19 residues. Trimming took 3 bases from V and 4 from J; bases not matched to a gene: 20. The germline CDR1 and CDR2 sequences are GTSNPN and SVGIG (reference sequence). Here the CDR3 DNA reads TGTGCCTGGAGAACGCGCGGGGGGGCATGGCTTAGTTCCCCAGATACGCAGTATTTT. Its translation is CAWRTRGGAWLSSPDTQYF.

This clonotype was observed a few times. This chain links TRBV24-1 with TRBJ2-5; tentatively, D is TRBD2 (6 bases). The CDR3 is made up of 16 amino acids. The ends were cut back, 3 bases at V and 4 bases at J, with 17 bases in the middle. Germline loops: CDR1 KGHDR, CDR2 SFDVKD. This chain's CDR3 is CATSDGGVGLAETQYF. CDR3 sequence (DNA): TGTGCCACCAGTGATGGCGGGGTAGGCCTAGCAGAGACCCAGTACTTC.

This clonotype was seen only a few times. The rearrangement uses TRBV7-6 and TRBJ2-3, with 8 bases that match TRBD2. The CDR3 extends over 15 amino acids. Trimming cost V 3 bases and J 2 bases; bases outside gene matches: 4. Germline CDR1 is SGHVS and CDR2 is FNYEAQ. The CDR3 region is CASSFGGGTTDTQYF. The CDR3 bases are TGTGCCAGCAGCTTCGGCGGGGGGACCACAGATACGCAGTATTTT.

The gene calls are TRBV7-8 and TRBJ2-2; TRBD1 matches 8 bases. The CDR3 is 18 residues long. CDR1 is SGHVS and CDR2 is FQNEAQ in the germline V gene. The V and J ends lost 5 bases and 1 base, in that order; junction bases with no gene match: 12. CDR3 sequence (DNA): TGTGCCAGCAGCCCCCGACCTTTAGGACAGGGGAACACCGGGGAGCTGTTTTTT. Amino acid sequence: CASSPRPLGQGNTGELFF.

This clonotype was detected a few times. The chain carries TRBV12-3 or TRBV12-4 and TRBJ1-2; no definite D call. V was clipped by 3 bases and J by 5 bases, with 16 bases between them. This CDR3 is 15 amino acids long. The CDR3 DNA sequence: TGTGCCAGCAGTTTGTCGCGGGGAATAGGGTATGGCTACACCTTC. Translating gives CASSLSRGIGYGYTF.

This clonotype was counted between two and nine times. The J gene is TRBJ2-7, the V gene TRBV7-8; D is unclear. Germline CDR1 SGHVS, CDR2 FQNEAQ. CDR3 length: 14 residues. V shed 2 bases and J shed 0 bases, with 8 bases lying between them. The CDR3 sequence is CASSLTESSYEQYF. The CDR3 nucleotides read TGTGCCAGCAGCTTAACAGAGAGCTCCTACGAGCAGTACTTC. The entire variable domain, with the rest obtained from reference TRBV7-8 and TRBJ2-7, is as follows: GAGVSQSPRYKVAKRGQDVALRCDPISGHVSLFWYQQALGQGPEFLTYFQNEAQLDKSGLPSDRFFAERPEGSVSTLKIQRTQQEDSAVYLCASSLTESSYEQYFGPGTRLTVT.